This T cell receptor beta chain was retrieved from a study of T cell responses to AZD1222 COVID-19 vaccine (dated by TCRdb to the early 2020s). With respect to the entire study: AZD1222 recipients whose second dose came at about 4 weeks and those whose second dose came at about 12 weeks were combined into one group, since spike-specific TCR depth and breadth did not differ between the two schedules. Trial participants were enrolled by age into subgroups of 18-55, 56-69 and 70-plus years, and 148, 28 and 57 TCR-sequenced participants, respectively, were included in these subgroups. A total of roughly 240 trial participants underwent TCR sequencing, of whom about 200 received two doses of AZD1222 and about 25 received two doses of the MenACWY control vaccine.

The CDR3 regions of human TCRbeta chains were analyzed by immunosequencing. As for the authors' bioinformatics: TCRs in the repertoires were compared against a reference library of SARS-CoV-2-specific TCRs that had been generated with the MIRA antigen-specificity platform. Breadth meant the fraction of unique TCRs that were SARS-CoV-2-associated, whereas depth meant the fraction of total T cells that were SARS-CoV-2-associated. Using the MIRA data, each spike-specific TCR was mapped to the spike region that the TCR reacts to and placed in a CD4 or CD8 class. Log10-transformed breadth and depth values were compared by one-way ANOVA with Sidak's multiple comparisons tests. The table was pulled from immuneACCESS by TCRdb, which kept in-frame rearrangements only. Such tables lose some clones; where checked, under half of the loss comes from unresolved V genes, and the rest has no known cause. The D gene and trimming were derived from the DNA, and the V and J assignments and clone size from that table. The sample has approximately 150,000 clones on record, under 95% of them singletons. Around 1.5% of the sample rests with the top ten.

This specimen's time point label, interpreted: baseline before first vaccination. The vaccinee samples were drawn from two UK trials, COV001 and COV002, one of which was a single-blind randomized controlled phase 2/3 trial testing AZD1222 (ChAdOx1 nCoV-19) in healthy adults. For TCRbeta chain sequencing, PBMC samples from trial participants were taken at day 0 and at day 28 after the second dose. In the case of this clone: It has no known antigen specificity. The sample holds no much larger clone one base away, and base qualities are not on file.

Broader findings and caveats from the paper: In the small 56-69-year group, the increase in depth fell short of significance, most likely because of low power. Reportedly, almost half of the unique spike-specific TCRs recognized epitopes lying outside the regions that are mutated in the B.1.351 and B.1.1.7 variants. After two AZD1222 doses, both the breadth and the depth of spike-specific TCRs were significantly higher than at day 0 and than in MenACWY recipients. Conclusions about previously exposed vaccinees are limited, since just a handful of AZD1222 recipients were seropositive for SARS-CoV-2 at baseline. Most participants were white British and females outnumbered males, and the authors suggested that clonal diversity may have been underestimated. Because no samples from the day 14 peak response were available, repertoires could be characterized only after the peak T cell response. Vaccine-associated CD4 TCRs spanned the whole spike protein, with dominant responses in regions 160-218 and 743-854.

Taken from the germline V gene, the CDR1 and CDR2 loops are LGHNA and YSLEER. V loses 0 bases at its end and J loses 0 bases; junction bases beyond the gene matches: 5. The CDR3, from cysteine to phenylalanine, totals 16 residues. The entry retains the CDR3 DNA only, 48 bases that are in frame from base 1. Specimen: peripheral blood, collected on day 0 of AZD1222 vaccination. The sequence links TRBV4-3 to TRBJ2-7; the junction holds 7 bases that match TRBD2. The TCR comes from an adult in good health. The CDR3 protein is CASSQDRLAVSYEQYF. In nucleotide form, the sequence is TGCGCCAGCAGCCAAGATCGGCTAGCGGTCTCCTACGAGCAGTACTTC.